This TCR beta chain was captured by sequencing in a study of T cells in Graves' hyperthyroidism and ophthalmopathy. TCR beta CDR3 regions were amplified from RNA transcripts. The HTBI set primed first-round TCR CDR3 RT-PCR. TCRdb reanalysed the multiplex PCR reads using MiXCR and keeps one entry per CDR3 protein. This table has some 690,000 distinct CDR3 sequences, 15% to 20% appearing once. Germline CDR1 and CDR2: KGHDR and SFDVKD. CDR3 length: 16 residues. The V gene lost 5 bases and the J gene lost 1 base, with 14 bases spanning the gap. This clonotype was observed a handful of times. Hyperthyroidism had been newly diagnosed in patients aged 18 to 65, and its duration was under 2 months.

The receptor was isolated from a man in his fifties with Graves' hyperthyroidism. The rearrangement joins TRBV24-1 to TRBJ2-1; D call uncertain. The sequencing input was blood. In DNA form, the CDR3 reads TGTGCCACCAGTGGGAGCAGGAGTCTTTCCTACAATGAGCAGTTCTTC. Its translation: CATSGSRSLSYNEQFF.